This is a list of T cell receptor beta chains from one sample in a study of blood T cell repertoires in COVID-19. This table comes from immunoSEQ multiplex PCR, and its TCRdb copy is limited to in-frame clones, with some not included. The table lists 95,000 to 150,000 clones, 85% to 90% of them singletons. The sample was peripheral blood. The source is a man aged 50-59 years with acute or convalescent COVID-19. CDR3s include the opening cysteine and the closing phenylalanine or tryptophan. The D gene is left open where the match is weak. Rows may omit the clone size; those that give it use once, few, many or a size class.

J gene: TRBJ2-5
D gene: NA
V gene: TRBV27
clone size: NA
CDR3 DNA: TGTGCCAGCAGCCGACAGGTCAATAGGTACCAAGAGACCCAGTACTTC
CDR3 protein: CASSRQVNRYQETQYF

J gene: TRBJ1-5
D gene: NA
V gene: TRBV10-3
clone size: NA
CDR3 DNA: TGTGCCATCAGTGACAGACAGCTTTATCAGCCCCAGCATTTT
CDR3 protein: CAISDRQLYQPQHF

J gene: TRBJ2-1
D gene: TRBD2
V gene: TRBV27
clone size: NA
CDR3 DNA: TGTGCCAGCAGTAGGAGACTAGCGGGGAGCAATGAGCAGTTCTTC
CDR3 protein: CASSRRLAGSNEQFF

J gene: TRBJ2-1
D gene: TRBD2
V gene: TRBV11-3
clone size: NA
CDR3 DNA: TGTGCCAGCAGCTTAGGGACTAGCGGCAACTACAATGAGCAGTTCTTC
CDR3 protein: CASSLGTSGNYNEQFF

J gene: TRBJ2-5
D gene: TRBD1
V gene: TRBV5-1
clone size: NA
CDR3 DNA: TGCGCCAGCAGCTGGGGACAGGGTGGTGAGACCCAGTACTTC
CDR3 protein: CASSWGQGGETQYF

J gene: TRBJ2-7
D gene: TRBD2
V gene: TRBV5-4
clone size: NA
CDR3 DNA: TGTGCCAGCAGCTTGGAACGCGGGAGGGGGAGTGAGTACTTC
CDR3 protein: CASSLERGRGSEYF

J gene: TRBJ2-7
D gene: TRBD1
V gene: TRBV5-1
clone size: few
CDR3 DNA: TGCGCCAGCAGCCCCTGGGACAGGGGGCAATACGAGCAGTACTTC
CDR3 protein: CASSPWDRGQYEQYF

J gene: TRBJ2-1
D gene: NA
V gene: TRBV7-7
clone size: once
CDR3 DNA: TGTGCCAGCAGCTGGAGGCGGGCCTCCTACAATGAGCAGTTCTTC
CDR3 protein: CASSWRRASYNEQFF

J gene: TRBJ2-4
D gene: NA
V gene: TRBV10-1
clone size: NA
CDR3 DNA: TGCGCCAGCAGTGAGGATCGACTTTCCGATACCAAAAACATTCAGTACTTC
CDR3 protein: CASSEDRLSDTKNIQYF

J gene: TRBJ2-7
D gene: TRBD2
V gene: TRBV11-2
clone size: NA
CDR3 DNA: TGTGCCAGCAGCCAATCGACTAGCGGCTACGAGCAGTACTTC
CDR3 protein: CASSQSTSGYEQYF

J gene: TRBJ1-5
D gene: TRBD1
V gene: TRBV27
clone size: NA
CDR3 DNA: TGTGCCAGCAGTCCATTAGACAGGGCGGGACAGCCCCAGCATTTT
CDR3 protein: CASSPLDRAGQPQHF

J gene: TRBJ2-1
D gene: NA
V gene: TRBV10-3
clone size: NA
CDR3 DNA: TGTGCCATCAGCCCCCAAATGCTAACAGGGTCGGATCCGTTCTTC
CDR3 protein: CAISPQMLTGSDPFF

J gene: TRBJ2-1
D gene: TRBD2
V gene: TRBV24-1
clone size: NA
CDR3 DNA: TGTGCCACCAGTGAGCGGGAGCCACTGGAGTATGAGCAGTTCTTC
CDR3 protein: CATSEREPLEYEQFF

J gene: TRBJ1-1
D gene: NA
V gene: TRBV15
clone size: NA
CDR3 DNA: TGTGCCACCAGCAGAGAATTGGGAGGCACTGAAGCTTTCTTT
CDR3 protein: CATSRELGGTEAFF

J gene: TRBJ2-5
D gene: NA
V gene: TRBV20-1
clone size: NA
CDR3 DNA: TGCAGTGCTAGTTTCCAGTCACAAGAGACCCAGTACTTC
CDR3 protein: CSASFQSQETQYF

J gene: TRBJ1-3
D gene: NA
V gene: TRBV18
clone size: NA
CDR3 DNA: TGTGCCAGCTCACCAGCAGGCCGCGGGGCTGGAAACACCATATATTTT
CDR3 protein: CASSPAGRGAGNTIYF

J gene: TRBJ1-1
D gene: NA
V gene: TRBV6-5
clone size: NA
CDR3 DNA: TGTGCCAGCAGTAAAACCTGGGGCCAAGGGACTGAAGCTTTCTTT
CDR3 protein: CASSKTWGQGTEAFF

J gene: TRBJ2-7
D gene: TRBD2
V gene: TRBV3-1/TRBV3-2
clone size: NA
CDR3 DNA: TGTGCCAGCAGCCAAGCCCGAAAAGGACTAGCTTGGGAGCAGTACTTC
CDR3 protein: CASSQARKGLAWEQYF

J gene: TRBJ1-6
D gene: NA
V gene: TRBV5-6
clone size: NA
CDR3 DNA: TGTGCCAGCACCGTGAGGGCCAGGTGGGATTCACCCCTCCACTTT
CDR3 protein: CASTVRARWDSPLHF

J gene: TRBJ1-3
D gene: TRBD1
V gene: TRBV28
clone size: NA
CDR3 DNA: TGTGCCAGCAGTTTAATTCCGGACAGGGGATCTGGAAACACCATATATTTT
CDR3 protein: CASSLIPDRGSGNTIYF

J gene: TRBJ1-6
D gene: TRBD1
V gene: TRBV7-8
clone size: NA
CDR3 DNA: TGTGCCAGCAGGTACAGGGGAGGTGGAAATTCACCCCTCCACTTT
CDR3 protein: CASRYRGGGNSPLHF

J gene: TRBJ1-1
D gene: NA
V gene: TRBV10-3
clone size: NA
CDR3 DNA: TGTGCCATCAATAGGGGAGGGGACACTGAAGCTTTCTTT
CDR3 protein: CAINRGGDTEAFF

J gene: TRBJ2-5
D gene: TRBD1
V gene: TRBV7-2
clone size: NA
CDR3 DNA: TGTGCCAGCAGCTTCGACAGGGGGCGAGAGACCCAGTACTTC
CDR3 protein: CASSFDRGRETQYF

J gene: TRBJ2-7
D gene: NA
V gene: TRBV6-1
clone size: NA
CDR3 DNA: TGTGCCAGCAGGAAGGAGCGGGTCTCCTACGAGCAGTACTTC
CDR3 protein: CASRKERVSYEQYF

J gene: TRBJ1-4
D gene: NA
V gene: TRBV4-1
clone size: NA
CDR3 DNA: TGCGCCAGCAGCCAATACGGGGCAACTAATGAAAAACTGTTTTTT
CDR3 protein: CASSQYGATNEKLFF

J gene: TRBJ1-1
D gene: TRBD1
V gene: TRBV6-5
clone size: once
CDR3 DNA: TGTGCCAGCAGGGTGACAGGGACGAACACTGAAGCTTTCTTT
CDR3 protein: CASRVTGTNTEAFF

J gene: TRBJ1-6
D gene: NA
V gene: TRBV15
clone size: NA
CDR3 DNA: TGTGCCACCAGCAGAGTGCGGGGAAGCTCCTATAATTCACCCCTCCACTTT
CDR3 protein: CATSRVRGSSYNSPLHF

J gene: TRBJ2-1
D gene: NA
V gene: TRBV10-3
clone size: NA
CDR3 DNA: TGTGCCATCAGGAGCGGCCCGGGTGAGCAGTTCTTC
CDR3 protein: CAIRSGPGEQFF

J gene: TRBJ1-2
D gene: TRBD1
V gene: TRBV7-9
clone size: NA
CDR3 DNA: TGTGCCAGCAGCCCAGGAACGCAGGGGGTTGAAGGCTACACCTTC
CDR3 protein: CASSPGTQGVEGYTF

J gene: TRBJ2-3
D gene: NA
V gene: TRBV10-3
clone size: NA
CDR3 DNA: TGTGCCATCAGTGGGGGCCACGGGCCAGATACGCAGTATTTT
CDR3 protein: CAISGGHGPDTQYF

J gene: TRBJ2-2
D gene: NA
V gene: TRBV18
clone size: few
CDR3 DNA: TGTGCCAGCTCACCACAGGGGGACACCGGGGAGCTGTTTTTT
CDR3 protein: CASSPQGDTGELFF

J gene: TRBJ1-3
D gene: TRBD1
V gene: TRBV6-5
clone size: NA
CDR3 DNA: TGTGCCAGCAGTTACAAAACAGGGGTCTCTGGAAACACCATATATTTT
CDR3 protein: CASSYKTGVSGNTIYF

J gene: TRBJ2-3
D gene: TRBD2
V gene: TRBV4-1
clone size: NA
CDR3 DNA: TGCGCCAGCAGCCAAGACCAGGGACTAGCGGGAGCAGATGGCACAGATACGCAGTATTTT
CDR3 protein: CASSQDQGLAGADGTDTQYF

J gene: TRBJ2-1
D gene: NA
V gene: TRBV14
clone size: few
CDR3 DNA: TGTGCCAGCAGCCCCCCGAGACTTAGCTCCTACAATGAGCAGTTCTTC
CDR3 protein: CASSPPRLSSYNEQFF

J gene: TRBJ2-1
D gene: TRBD2
V gene: TRBV5-1
clone size: NA
CDR3 DNA: TGCGCCAGCAGCGATCCGAGCGGGGCCCGCAGCTCCTACAATGAGCAGTTCTTC
CDR3 protein: CASSDPSGARSSYNEQFF

J gene: TRBJ1-5
D gene: NA
V gene: TRBV24-1
clone size: NA
CDR3 DNA: TGTGCCACCAGTGATACAGGGCTGAATCAGCCCCAGCATTTT
CDR3 protein: CATSDTGLNQPQHF

J gene: TRBJ2-1
D gene: NA
V gene: TRBV15
clone size: NA
CDR3 DNA: TGTGCCACCAGCAGAGATTTAACAGGAACGCCTCTCTTC
CDR3 protein: CATSRDLTGTPLF